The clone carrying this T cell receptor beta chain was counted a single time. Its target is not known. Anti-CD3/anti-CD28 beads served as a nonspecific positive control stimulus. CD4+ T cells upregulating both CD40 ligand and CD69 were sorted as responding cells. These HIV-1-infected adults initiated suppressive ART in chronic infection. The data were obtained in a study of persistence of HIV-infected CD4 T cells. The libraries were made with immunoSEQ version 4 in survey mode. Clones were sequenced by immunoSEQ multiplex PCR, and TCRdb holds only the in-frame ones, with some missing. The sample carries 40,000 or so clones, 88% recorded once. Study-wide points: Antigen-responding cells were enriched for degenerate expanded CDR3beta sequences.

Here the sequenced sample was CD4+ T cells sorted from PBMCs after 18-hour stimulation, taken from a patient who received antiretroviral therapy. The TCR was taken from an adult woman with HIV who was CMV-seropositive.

In nucleotides, the CDR3 is TGCGCCAGCAGCACGGAACGGGGAGACACTGAAGCTTTCTTT. Translated: CASSTERGDTEAFF. This chain links TRBV5-1 with TRBJ1-1; no firm D call. V was shortened by 4 bases and J by 3 bases, with 13 bases between the two germline ends. The CDR3 has 14 residues. Per germline, CDR1 SGHRS and CDR2 YFSETQ.